This T cell receptor (beta chain) is drawn from a study of technical replicates of blood from several donors. CDR1 is SGHRS and CDR2 is YFSETQ in the germline V gene. Trimming took off 0 bases at V and 7 bases at J, with 7 bases between the two ends. The CDR3 is made up of 12 amino acids. The data were produced by immunoSEQ multiplex PCR, yet TCRdb's version contains in-frame clones alone and is incomplete. The sample includes around 64,000 clones, around 93% of them seen just once. The chain couples TRBV5-1 to TRBJ1-2; D not resolved. The clonotype was recovered from a human donor in good health. Some clones in this sample may be carry-over from other donors' samples. Sequencing input: PBMCs. The CDR3 reads CASSLVGVGYTF. The CDR3 DNA is TGCGCCAGCAGCTTGGTCGGGGTTGGCTACACCTTC.